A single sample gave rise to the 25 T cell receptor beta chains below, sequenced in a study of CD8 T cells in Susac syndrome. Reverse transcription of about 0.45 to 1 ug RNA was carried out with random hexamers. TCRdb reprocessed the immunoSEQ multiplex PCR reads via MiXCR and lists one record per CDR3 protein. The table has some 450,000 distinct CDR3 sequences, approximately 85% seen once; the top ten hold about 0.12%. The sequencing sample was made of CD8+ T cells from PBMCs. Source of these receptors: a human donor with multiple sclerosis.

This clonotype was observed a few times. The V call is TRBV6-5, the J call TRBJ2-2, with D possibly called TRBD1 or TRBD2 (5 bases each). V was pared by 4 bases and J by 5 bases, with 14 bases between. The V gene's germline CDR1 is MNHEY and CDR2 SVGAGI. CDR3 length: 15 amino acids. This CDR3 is CASSSRLGVTGELFF. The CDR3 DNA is TGTGCCAGCAGTTCCAGACTGGGGGTAACCGGGGAGCTGTTTTTT.

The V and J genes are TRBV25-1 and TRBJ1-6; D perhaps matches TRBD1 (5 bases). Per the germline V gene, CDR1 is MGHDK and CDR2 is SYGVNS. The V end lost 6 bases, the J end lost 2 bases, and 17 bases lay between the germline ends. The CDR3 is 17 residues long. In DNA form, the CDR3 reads TGTGCCAGCAGCGGTTCGGGGGAGTACGCCTATAATTCACCCCTCCACTTT. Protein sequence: CASSGSGEYAYNSPLHF.

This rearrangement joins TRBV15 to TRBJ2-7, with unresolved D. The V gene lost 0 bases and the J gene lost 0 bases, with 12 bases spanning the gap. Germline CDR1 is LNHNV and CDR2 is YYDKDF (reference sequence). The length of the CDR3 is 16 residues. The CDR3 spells CATSRDLGGSSYEQYF. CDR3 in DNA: TGTGCCACCAGCAGAGATCTGGGCGGAAGCTCCTACGAGCAGTACTTC.

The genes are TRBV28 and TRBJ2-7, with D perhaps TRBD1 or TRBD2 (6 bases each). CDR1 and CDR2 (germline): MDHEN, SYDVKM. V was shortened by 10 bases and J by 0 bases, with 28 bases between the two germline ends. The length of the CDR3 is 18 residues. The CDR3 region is CATTGGVKAGFSSYEQYF. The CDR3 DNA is TGTGCCACGACAGGAGGGGTGAAGGCGGGATTTTCCTCCTACGAGCAGTACTTC.

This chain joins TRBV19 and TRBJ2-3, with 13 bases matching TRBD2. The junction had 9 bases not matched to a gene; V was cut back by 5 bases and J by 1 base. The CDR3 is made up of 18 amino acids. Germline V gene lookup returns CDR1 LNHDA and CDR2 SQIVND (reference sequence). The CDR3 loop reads CASSFGLAGDVGTDTQYF. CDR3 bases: TGTGCCAGTAGTTTTGGACTAGCGGGAGATGTAGGCACAGATACGCAGTATTTT. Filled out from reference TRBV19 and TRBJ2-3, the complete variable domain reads DGGITQSPKYLFRKEGQNVTLSCEQNLNHDAMYWYRQDPGQGLRLIYYSQIVNDFQKGDIAEGYSVSREKKESFPLTVTSAQKNPTAFYLCASSFGLAGDVGTDTQYFGPGTRLTVL.

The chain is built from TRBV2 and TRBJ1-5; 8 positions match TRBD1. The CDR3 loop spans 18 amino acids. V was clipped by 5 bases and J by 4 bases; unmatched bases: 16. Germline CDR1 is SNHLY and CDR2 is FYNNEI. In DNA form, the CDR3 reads TGTGCCAGCAGTCTTACTCGGGACAGGACATCCTTTAATCAGCCCCAGCATTTT. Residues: CASSLTRDRTSFNQPQHF.

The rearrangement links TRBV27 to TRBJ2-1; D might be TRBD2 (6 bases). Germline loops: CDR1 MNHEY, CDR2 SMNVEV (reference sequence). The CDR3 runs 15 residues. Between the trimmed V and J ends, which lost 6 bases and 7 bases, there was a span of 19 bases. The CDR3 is CASSDIGGLGNEQFF. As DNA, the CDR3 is TGTGCCAGCAGCGATATCGGGGGATTGGGGAATGAGCAGTTCTTC.

CDR3 in DNA: TGCGCCAGCAGCCAAGTATGGACTAGCTCAACCCAGGAGGCCTACGAGCAGTACTTC. Encoded protein: CASSQVWTSSTQEAYEQYF. The V gene is TRBV4-1, the J gene TRBJ2-7; 8 nucleotides align to TRBD2. V was pared by 1 base and J by 2 bases, with 16 bases of the junction left unmatched. This CDR3 spans 19 amino acids. In germline, CDR1 is MGHRA, CDR2 YSYEKL.

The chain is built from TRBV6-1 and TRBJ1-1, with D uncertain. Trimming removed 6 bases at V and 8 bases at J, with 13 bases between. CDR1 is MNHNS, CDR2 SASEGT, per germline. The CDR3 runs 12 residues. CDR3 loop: CASSPGWMEAFF. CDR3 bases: TGTGCCAGCAGCCCCGGATGGATGGAAGCTTTCTTT.

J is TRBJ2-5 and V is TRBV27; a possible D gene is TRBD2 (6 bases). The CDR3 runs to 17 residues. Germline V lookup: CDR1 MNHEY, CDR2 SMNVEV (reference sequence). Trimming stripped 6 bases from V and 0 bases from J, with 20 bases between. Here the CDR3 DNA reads TGTGCCAGCAGCATTGGGTGGGCGGGACCGTACCAAGAGACCCAGTACTTC. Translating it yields CASSIGWAGPYQETQYF.

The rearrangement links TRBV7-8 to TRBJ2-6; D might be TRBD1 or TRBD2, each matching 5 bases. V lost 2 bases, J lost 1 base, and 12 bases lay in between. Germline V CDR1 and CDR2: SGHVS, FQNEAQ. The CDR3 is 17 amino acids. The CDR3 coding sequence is TGTGCCAGCAGCTTATTGGGGGTTCTTTCTGGGGCCAACGTCCTGACTTTC. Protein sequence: CASSLLGVLSGANVLTF.

This chain's CDR3 is CASSWTALPYEQYF. The CDR3 DNA sequence: TGTGCCAGCAGCTGGACCGCCCTACCCTACGAGCAGTACTTC. The chain is built from TRBV5-6 and TRBJ2-7; unclear D gene. Germline V lookup: CDR1 SGHDT, CDR2 YYEEEE. Deletions cut 3 bases from V and 2 bases from J, with 12 bases between. The CDR3 is 14 residues long.

The chain's CDR3 is CASRPPTAVYEQYF. CDR3 nucleotide sequence: TGTGCCAGCAGACCCCCGACAGCCGTCTACGAGCAGTACTTC. The chain employs TRBV28 and TRBJ2-7; possible D gene TRBD1, 5 bases. Trimming cost V 6 bases and J 3 bases, with 15 bases left between them. This CDR3 comprises 14 residues. Germline CDR1 and CDR2: MDHEN and SYDVKM. Full variable domain (missing parts from reference TRBV28 and TRBJ2-7): DVKVTQSSRYLVKRTGEKVFLECVQDMDHENMFWYRQDPGLGLRLIYFSYDVKMKEKGDIPEGYSVSREKKERFSLILESASTNQTSMYLCASRPPTAVYEQYFGPGTRLTVT.

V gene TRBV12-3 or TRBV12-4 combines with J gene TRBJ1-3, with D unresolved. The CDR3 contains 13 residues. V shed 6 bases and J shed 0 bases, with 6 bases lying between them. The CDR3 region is CASRTSSGNTIYF. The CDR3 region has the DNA TGTGCCAGCAGGACATCCTCTGGAAACACCATATATTTT.

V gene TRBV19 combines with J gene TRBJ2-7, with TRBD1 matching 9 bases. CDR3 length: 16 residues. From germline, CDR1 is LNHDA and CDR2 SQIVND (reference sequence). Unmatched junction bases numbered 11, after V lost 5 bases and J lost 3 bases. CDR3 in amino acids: CASSPGVGTGFYEQYF. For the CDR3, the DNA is TGTGCCAGTAGTCCGGGGGTGGGGACAGGGTTCTACGAGCAGTACTTC.

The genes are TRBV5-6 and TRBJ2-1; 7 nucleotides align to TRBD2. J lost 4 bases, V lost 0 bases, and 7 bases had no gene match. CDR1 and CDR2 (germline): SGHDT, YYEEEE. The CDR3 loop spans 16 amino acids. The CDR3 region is CASSLAASSGYNEQFF. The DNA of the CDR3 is TGTGCCAGCAGCTTGGCGGCGAGTAGCGGGTACAATGAGCAGTTCTTC. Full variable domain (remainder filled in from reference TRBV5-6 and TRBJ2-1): DAGVTQSPTHLIKTRGQQVTLRCSPKSGHDTVSWYQQALGQGPQFIFQYYEEEERQRGNFPDRFSGHQFPNYSSELNVNALLLGDSALYLCASSLAASSGYNEQFFGPGTRLTVL.

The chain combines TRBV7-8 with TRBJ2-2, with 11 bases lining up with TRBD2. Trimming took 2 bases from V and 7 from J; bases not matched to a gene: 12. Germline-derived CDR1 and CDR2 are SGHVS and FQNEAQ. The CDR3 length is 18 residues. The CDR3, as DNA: TGTGCCAGCAGCTTAAGGGTTACTAGCGGGGGTAGAGACGGGGAGCTGTTTTTT. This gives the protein CASSLRVTSGGRDGELFF.

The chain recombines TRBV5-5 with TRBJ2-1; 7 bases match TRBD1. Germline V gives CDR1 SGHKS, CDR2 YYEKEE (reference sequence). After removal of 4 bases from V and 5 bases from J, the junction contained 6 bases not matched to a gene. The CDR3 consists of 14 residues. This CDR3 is CASSAGTADNEQFF. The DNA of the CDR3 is TGTGCCAGCAGCGCCGGGACAGCTGACAATGAGCAGTTCTTC. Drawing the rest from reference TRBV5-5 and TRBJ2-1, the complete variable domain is DAGVTQSPTHLIKTRGQQVTLRCSPISGHKSVSWYQQVLGQGPQFIFQYYEKEERGRGNFPDRFSARQFPNYSSELNVNALLLGDSALYLCASSAGTADNEQFFGPGTRLTVL.

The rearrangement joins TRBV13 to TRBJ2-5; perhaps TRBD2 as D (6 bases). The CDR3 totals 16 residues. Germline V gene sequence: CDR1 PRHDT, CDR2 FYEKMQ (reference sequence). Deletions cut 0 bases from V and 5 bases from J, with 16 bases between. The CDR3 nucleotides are TGTGCCAGCAGCTTAGGCGGGACGGGCGGAGGGGAGACCCAGTACTTC. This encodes CASSLGGTGGGETQYF.

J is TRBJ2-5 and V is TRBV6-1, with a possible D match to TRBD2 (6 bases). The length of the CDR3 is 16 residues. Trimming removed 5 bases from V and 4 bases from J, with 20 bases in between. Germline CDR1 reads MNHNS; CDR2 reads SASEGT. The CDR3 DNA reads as TGTGCCAGCAGTCCGGACCTTTACGGGGGTTCAGAGACCCAGTACTTC. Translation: CASSPDLYGGSETQYF.

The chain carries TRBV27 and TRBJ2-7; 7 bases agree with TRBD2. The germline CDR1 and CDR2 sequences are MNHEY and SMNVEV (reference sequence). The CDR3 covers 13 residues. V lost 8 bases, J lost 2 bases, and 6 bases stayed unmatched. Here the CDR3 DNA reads TGTGCCAGCTCCGCGGGGGTCACCTACGAGCAGTACTTC. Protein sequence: CASSAGVTYEQYF.

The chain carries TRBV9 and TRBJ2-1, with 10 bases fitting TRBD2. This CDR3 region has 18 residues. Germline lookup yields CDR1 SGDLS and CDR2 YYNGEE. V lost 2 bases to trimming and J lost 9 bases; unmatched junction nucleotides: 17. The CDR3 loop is CASSVSSRGGLASVEQFF. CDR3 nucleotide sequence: TGTGCCAGCAGCGTCAGCTCGAGGGGGGGACTAGCGTCCGTTGAGCAGTTCTTC.

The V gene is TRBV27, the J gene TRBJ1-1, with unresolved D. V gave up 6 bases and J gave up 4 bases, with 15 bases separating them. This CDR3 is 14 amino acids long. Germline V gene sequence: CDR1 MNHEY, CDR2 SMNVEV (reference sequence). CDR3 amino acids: CASSYQWGITEAFF. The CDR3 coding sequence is TGTGCCAGCAGCTACCAGTGGGGAATCACTGAAGCTTTCTTT.

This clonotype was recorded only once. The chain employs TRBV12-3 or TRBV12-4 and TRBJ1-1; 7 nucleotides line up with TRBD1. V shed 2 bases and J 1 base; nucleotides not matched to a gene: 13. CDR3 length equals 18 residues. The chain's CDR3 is CASSLLFPWAGGNTEAFF. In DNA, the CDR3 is TGTGCCAGCAGTTTACTATTCCCCTGGGCAGGGGGGAACACTGAAGCTTTCTTT.

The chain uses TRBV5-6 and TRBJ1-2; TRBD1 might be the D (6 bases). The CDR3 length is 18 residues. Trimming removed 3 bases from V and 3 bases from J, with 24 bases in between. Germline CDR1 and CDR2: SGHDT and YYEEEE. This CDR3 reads CASSCRGANYLIDYGYTF. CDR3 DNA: TGTGCCAGCAGCTGCAGGGGCGCTAACTATTTAATAGACTATGGCTACACCTTC.